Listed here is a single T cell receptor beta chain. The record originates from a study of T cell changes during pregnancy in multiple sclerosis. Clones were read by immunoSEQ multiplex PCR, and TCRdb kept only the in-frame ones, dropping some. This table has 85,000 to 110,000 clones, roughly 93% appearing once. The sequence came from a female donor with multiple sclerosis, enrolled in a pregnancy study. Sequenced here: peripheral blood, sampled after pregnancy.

This chain's CDR3 is CASSSTSGHFYEQYF. CDR3 coding DNA: TGTGCCAGCAGTTCAACTAGCGGCCATTTCTACGAGCAGTACTTC. This chain uses TRBV6-6 with TRBJ2-7; 8 nucleotides align to TRBD2. The V gene's germline CDR1 is MNHNY and CDR2 SVGAGI (reference sequence). CDR3 length: 15 amino acids. V lost 4 bases and J lost 3; bases outside the gene matches: 8.